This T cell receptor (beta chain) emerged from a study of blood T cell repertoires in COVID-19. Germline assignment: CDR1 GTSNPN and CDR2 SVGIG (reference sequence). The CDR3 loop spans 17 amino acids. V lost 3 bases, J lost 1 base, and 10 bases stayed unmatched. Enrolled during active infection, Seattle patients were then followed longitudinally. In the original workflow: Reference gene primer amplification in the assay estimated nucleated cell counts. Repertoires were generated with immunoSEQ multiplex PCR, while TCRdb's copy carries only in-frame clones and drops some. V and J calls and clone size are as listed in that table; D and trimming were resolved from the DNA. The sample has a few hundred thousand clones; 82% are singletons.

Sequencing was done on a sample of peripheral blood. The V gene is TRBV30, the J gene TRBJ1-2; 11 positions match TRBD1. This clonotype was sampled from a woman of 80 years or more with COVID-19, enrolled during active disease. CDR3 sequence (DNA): TGTGCCTGGAGGGCCGGGACAGGGGGGGTACTTAACTATGGCTACACCTTC. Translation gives CAWRAGTGGVLNYGYTF.